Presented here are 4 T cell receptor beta chains from one specimen sequenced in a study of blood T cell repertoires in COVID-19. Repertoires were generated with immunoSEQ multiplex PCR, while TCRdb's copy carries only in-frame clones and drops some. This table holds under 350,000 clones, approximately 83% found once. Input material: PBMCs or T cells enriched from blood (not recorded which). These receptor sequences come from a woman in her forties with acute COVID-19.

There are a few counts of this clone. This sequence joins TRBV18 and TRBJ1-1; D possibly corresponds to TRBD1 (6 bases). The V and J ends lost 3 bases and 5 bases respectively, with 16 bases between them. The CDR3 is 15 residues long. In germline, CDR1 is KGHSH, CDR2 LQKENI. The CDR3 coding sequence is TGTGCCAGCTCACCTCAGTGGACAGCCAGTACTGAAGCTTTCTTT. Its protein product is CASSPQWTASTEAFF.

The chain joins TRBV5-1 to TRBJ2-5; D is perhaps TRBD1 (5 bases). The CDR3 is 14 residues long. Germline-derived CDR1 and CDR2 are SGHRS and YFSETQ. Trimming left V 0 bases short and J 5 bases short, with 11 bases between. The CDR3 DNA sequence: TGCGCCAGCAGCTTGGTTCAGGGTCCCGAGACCCAGTACTTC. Protein product: CASSLVQGPETQYF.

To note about this clone: One end of the junction fails to match germline, which may point to a read error. This chain joins TRBV7-9 and TRBJ2-2; D call uncertain. CDR3 length equals 16 residues. Per germline, CDR1 SEHNR and CDR2 FQNEAQ (reference sequence). CDR3 coding DNA: TGTGCCAGCAGCATAGCCCCGGGTATAGACACCGGGGAGCTGTTTTTT. Translation: CASSIAPGIDTGELFF. Drawing the rest from reference TRBV7-9 and TRBJ2-2, the complete variable domain is DTGVSQNPRHKITKRGQNVTFRCDPISEHNRLYWYRQTLGQGPEFLTYFQNEAQLEKSRLLSDRFSAERPKGSFSTLEIQRTEQGDSAMYLCASSIAPGIDTGELFFGEGSRLTVL.

V and J are TRBV27 and TRBJ2-1, with 9 positions matching TRBD1. CDR3 size: 17 residues. The germline CDR1 and CDR2 sequences are MNHEY and SMNVEV (reference sequence). Trimming removed 3 bases from V and 0 bases from J; junction bases left unmatched: 6. CDR3 bases: TGTGCCAGCAGTTTTTTCGAGACAGGGGGCTCCTACAATGAGCAGTTCTTC. Translating it yields CASSFFETGGSYNEQFF.